This T cell receptor (beta chain) was recovered during a study of tumor-infiltrating lymphocytes in primary liver carcinoma. A primer in the constant region served to generate TCR beta cDNA from approximately 450 ng of total RNA. Employing slightly modified ARM-PCR, three nested multiplex PCR rounds were run, and these gave rise to the TCR beta libraries. For approximately 9 cycles apiece, the opening two PCR rounds ran with TRBV1-TRBV30 forward primers and a C-beta reverse primer. MiXCR was run by TCRdb on the multiplex PCR reads, yielding one entry per CDR3 protein. The data hold some 110,000 distinct CDR3 sequences, with 55% to 75% observed a single time. As to this clonotype: The antigen remains unidentified. This may be a read error, as it is one base from a much larger clone.

V was pared by 4 bases and J by 4 bases, with 5 bases of the junction left unmatched. CDR1 is SGHDT and CDR2 is YYEEEE in the germline V gene. CDR3 length equals 14 residues. DNA and RNA were both co-extracted from 20-30 mg of bulk tissue that had not been sorted. Findings and caveats of the study: Compared with tumor region pairs, tumor-adjacent and tumor-blood pairs overlapped less.

V and J are TRBV5-6 and TRBJ2-3, with 8 bases lining up with TRBD2. The origin of this receptor is a woman aged 55 to 70 with primary liver carcinoma and hepatitis B virus infection. The sample comprised liver tumor tissue from sampling region 3. The subset denotes: tumor region T3, left-lateral pole. The CDR3: CASSPSAGADTQYF. The CDR3 DNA is TGTGCCAGCAGCCCGTCAGCGGGAGCAGATACGCAGTATTTT.